Each of the 12 T cell receptor beta chains below was sequenced from the same sample in a study of CD8+ T cells in alopecia areata. The sequencing template was cDNA reverse transcribed from extracted RNA. The protocol was immunoSEQ multiplex PCR, while the TCRdb copy is restricted to in-frame clones and leaves out a portion. Singletons are absent from the sample, which has about 19,000 clones. Markers used for sorting pooled cutaneous lymph node cells were CD4, CD8alpha, NKG2D, NKG2ACE and others. The sample was CD8+ T cells sorted from a lymph node. The origin of the receptors is a C3H/HeJ mouse with alopecia areata. For this strain, the MHC haplotype corresponds to H2-k.

This clone was observed a handful of times. Gene and germline names: mouse. The CDR3 goes on 4 residues after the read ends, and that part is filled in from the germline J gene. This chain connects TRBV13-2 to TRBJ2-5, with D perhaps matching TRBD1 (5 bases). Germline values: CDR1 NNHNN, CDR2 SYGAGS (reference sequence). The V end was cut by 0 bases, the J end by 0 bases, with 8 bases between. The CDR3 is 15 residues long. Partial CDR3 DNA: TGTGCCAGCGGTGATGCCTCAGGGAACCAAGAC. Amino acids: CASGDASGNQD. The full CDR3 reads CASGDASGNQDTQYF.

This clone was seen only a few times. Gene names refer to mouse genes. The CDR3 goes on 4 residues after the read ends, and that part is filled in from the germline J gene. This chain uses TRBV14 with TRBJ2-5, with D perhaps matching TRBD2 (5 bases). This CDR3 is 13 amino acids long. Germline V gives CDR1 SGHDT, CDR2 FRDEAV. The CDR3 DNA, read in part, is TGTGCCAGCAGTTTACGCTGGGAAGAC. Amino acids: CASSLRWED. The whole CDR3 reads CASSLRWEDTQYF.

At least ten counts were recorded for this clone. Here the gene names and germline are mouse. The CDR3 end is not reached by the read, which stops 4 residues before it; the germline J gene fills it in. V usage is TRBV13-3 and J usage is TRBJ2-7, with D possibly TRBD2 on 6 matching bases. Germline CDR1 NNHDY, CDR2 SYVADS. The CDR3 spans 14 residues. The CDR3 here is CASSDATGRDEQYF. The sequenced CDR3 bases are TGTGCCAGCAGTGATGCAACTGGGAGGGAT.

This clone was counted only a few times. Gene and germline names: mouse. The CDR3 is cut off 4 residues early in the read; its end comes from the germline J gene. The J gene is TRBJ1-2, the V gene TRBV13-1; D is possibly TRBD1 (5 bases). The germline V and J ends were trimmed by 0 bases and 3 bases, with 12 bases remaining between them. CDR1 is NSHNY and CDR2 is SYGAGN in the germline V gene. The CDR3 has 15 amino acids. The CDR3 loop reads CASSDERGGDSDYTF. The sequenced part of the CDR3 DNA is TGTGCCAGCAGTGATGAAAGGGGAGGGGACTCC.

This clone was detected many times. TCRdb's protein and the DNA translation differ at residue 13; the protein here comes from the DNA. The gene names given are mouse names. The missing CDR3 end, 3 residues past where the read stops, is filled in from the germline J gene. The V gene is TRBV1, the J gene TRBJ1-6; D remains unclear. TRBJ1-6 has ORF status, its function being uncertain. Trimming stripped 0 bases from V and 1 base from J, with 7 bases between. The CDR3 spans 16 residues. The V gene's germline CDR1 is NSQYPW and CDR2 LRSPGD (reference sequence). CDR3 in amino acids: CTCSAERLSYNSPLYF. Partial CDR3 DNA: TGCACCTGCAGTGCAGAAAGACTGTCCTATAATTCGCCC.

Only a few counts were recorded for this clone. Genes and germline are mouse. The observed sequence ends 4 residues before the CDR3 terminus, with the missing tail filled in from the germline J gene. J is TRBJ2-4 and V is TRBV13-3; 12 positions agree with TRBD2. Germline CDR1 is NNHDY and CDR2 is SYVADS. CDR3 size: 18 residues. The junction had 5 bases not matched to a gene; V was cut back by 0 bases and J by 0 bases. CDR3 loop: CASSDDGTGGRSQNTLYF. CDR3 DNA, as far as it was read: TGTGCCAGCAGTGATGATGGGACTGGGGGGCGAAGTCAAAAC.

The table lists this clone with many counts. Mouse germline and gene names are used. The read comes to an end 4 residues before the CDR3 does, leaving the germline J gene to fill in the end. V and J are TRBV19 and TRBJ2-7; 9 bases are shared with TRBD2. There are 15 residues in the CDR3. The V gene end was trimmed by 4 bases and the J gene end by 0 bases; junction bases not matched to a gene: 5. Germline CDR1 and CDR2: FNHDT and SITEND (reference sequence). The CDR3 reads CASSSGGGSSYEQYF. The DNA read from the CDR3 is TGTGCCAGCAGTTCTGGGGGGGGGAGCTCCTAT.

At least ten counts were recorded for this clone. All gene names here are mouse names. The CDR3 DNA, read in part, is TGCACCTGCAGTGCAGAGGGGGACAACACA. Its translation is CTCSAEGDNT. The full CDR3 protein is CTCSAEGDNTEVFF. This rearrangement joins TRBV1 to TRBJ1-1; possible D gene TRBD1, 5 bases. The read is 4 residues too short to cover the CDR3 end, so that end is filled in from the germline J gene. Germline V gives CDR1 NSQYPW, CDR2 LRSPGD (reference sequence). The ends were cut back, 0 bases at V and 2 bases at J, with 7 bases in the middle. CDR3 length equals 14 residues.

This clone was recorded many times. Gene names denote mouse genes. The read finishes 4 residues shy of the CDR3 end, and the germline J gene is used to complete it. J is TRBJ2-1 and V is TRBV13-3, with 8 bases fitting TRBD2. Trimming took 1 base from V and 1 from J; bases not matched to a gene: 4. The CDR3 consists of 16 residues. Per the germline V gene, CDR1 is NNHDY and CDR2 is SYVADS. The CDR3 DNA, read in part, is TGTGCCAGCAGTGATTGGTGGGGGGGGAACTATGCT. This gives the protein CASSDWWGGNYA. The full CDR3 protein reads CASSDWWGGNYAEQFF.

This clone was observed many times. The listed genes are named as in mouse. From the germline J gene comes the end of the CDR3, since the read stops 4 residues before it. The chain is built from TRBV19 and TRBJ1-4, with 7 bases that match TRBD1. Germline CDR1 is FNHDT and CDR2 is SITEND (reference sequence). The CDR3 is 15 residues long. V lost 2 bases, J lost 2 bases, and 3 bases stayed unmatched. The CDR3 bases that were read are TGTGCCAGCAGTATCGGGGACAGATCCAACGAA. The encoded protein is CASSIGDRSNE. The CDR3 as a whole reads CASSIGDRSNERLFF.

This clone appeared a few times. Gene names are the mouse ones. The CDR3 is cut off 4 residues early in the read; its end comes from the germline J gene. The genes are TRBV19 and TRBJ2-3; TRBD1 might be the D (6 bases). The ends were cut back, 10 bases at V and 1 base at J, with 7 bases in the middle. This CDR3 region has 11 residues. The germline CDR1 and CDR2 sequences are FNHDT and SITEND (reference sequence). Partial CDR3 DNA: TGTGCCTCAGGGGGTGCAGAA. As protein: CASGGAE. The full CDR3 is CASGGAETLYF. Full variable domain (missing parts from reference TRBV19 and TRBJ2-3): GGIITQTPKFLIGQEGQKLTLKCQQNFNHDTMYWYRQDSGKGLRLIYYSITENDLQKGDLSEGYDASREKKSSFSLTVTSAQKNEMAVFLCASGGAETLYFGSGTRLTVL.

This clone was observed a few times. The genes and germline here are from mouse. The read comes to an end 4 residues before the CDR3 does, leaving the germline J gene to fill in the end. This chain uses TRBV16 with TRBJ2-3; 10 nucleotides agree with TRBD2. This CDR3 has 16 residues. CDR1 is SGHSA, CDR2 FRNQAP, per germline. Unmatched junction bases numbered 7, after V lost 5 bases and J lost 2 bases. CDR3 loop: CASSPDWGDDAETLYF. CDR3 DNA, as far as it was read: TGTGCAAGCAGCCCCGACTGGGGGGACGATGCAGAA. Looking up the rest from reference TRBV16 and TRBJ2-3 gives the full variable domain: NAGVIQTPRHKVTGKGQEATLWCEPISGHSAVFWYRQTIVQGLEFLTYFRNQAPIDDSGMPKERFSAQMPNQSHSTLKIQSTQPQDSAVYLCASSPDWGDDAETLYFGSGTRLTVL.